Only one count was recorded for the clone carrying this T cell receptor (beta chain). This specimen belongs to a study of shared clonotypes between healthy human individuals. TCRdb's table, derived via immunoSEQ multiplex PCR, lists solely in-frame clones and lacks some. Here the sample spans some 490,000 clones, around 73% being singletons. The TCR originated in a woman aged 40 to 50 in good health. Some clones in this sample may be carry-over from other donors' samples. The sequencing input was PBMCs.

CDR3 coding DNA: TGTGCCAGCCGGAGTTGGGCAGGGGCGTATGGCTACACCTTC. It codes for CASRSWAGAYGYTF. V is TRBV28 and J is TRBJ1-2; TRBD1 might be the D (6 bases). The CDR3 covers 14 residues. The germline V gene has CDR1 MDHEN and CDR2 SYDVKM. Trimming pared 8 bases from V and 5 bases from J, leaving 18 bases between.